This is a list of T cell receptor beta chains from one sample in a study. One entry per CDR3 protein, called by TCRdb with MiXCR from the 5' RACE reads. Of about 13,000 distinct CDR3 sequences in the sample, roughly a quarter were seen once. The specimen sequenced was naive CD4+ T cells sorted from blood. The receptors were gathered from a female donor with breast cancer. The CDR3 runs from the conserved cysteine through the conserved F or W. The order of the fields is D gene, J gene, clone size, V gene, CDR3 DNA, CDR3 protein. The D gene is left open where the match is weak. Not all rows give a size; the values are once, few, many and, for expanded clones, a class.

.,TRBJ1-2,medium-sized,TRBV24-1,TGTGCCACCAGTGACCGAGGCAGTCCCCCGGATGGCTACACCTTC,CATSDRGSPPDGYTF
.,TRBJ1-2,few,TRBV6-6,TGTGCCAGCGAACCCGGACCCGGCAGGGCATACGACTATGGCTACACCTTC,CASEPGPGRAYDYGYTF
TRBD1,TRBJ2-1,.,TRBV29-1,TGCAGCGCCCGACAGGGACATGAGCAGTTCTTC,CSARQGHEQFF
.,TRBJ2-3,many,TRBV5-1,TGCGCCAGCAGCTTGGGTCCTCCCGCAGATACGCAGTATTTT,CASSLGPPADTQYF
TRBD1,TRBJ2-7,many,TRBV20-1,TGCAGTGCACAACTGCCGGGACAGGGTTACGAGCAGTACTTC,CSAQLPGQGYEQYF
.,TRBJ2-3,many,TRBV28,TGTGCGTCCGGAAAGTCCACAGATACGCAGTATTTT,CASGKSTDTQYF
.,TRBJ2-1,.,TRBV4-1,TGCGCCAGTAGCCACGCGGAAGGGAACAATGAGCAGTTCTTC,CASSHAEGNNEQFF
.,TRBJ2-3,.,TRBV29-1,TGCAGCGTTGTGTCGGCAACTAGCACAGATACGCAGTATTTT,CSVVSATSTDTQYF
.,TRBJ1-2,many,TRBV6-6,TGTGCCAGCAGTGTACAGGGACCTGGCTACACCTTC,CASSVQGPGYTF
.,TRBJ1-1,.,TRBV20-1,TGCAGTGCGTCGGGAGGAACTATGAACACTGAAGCTTTCTTT,CSASGGTMNTEAFF
.,TRBJ1-5,many,TRBV6-1,TGTGCCAGCACCCTAACTCGGGTTCAGCCCCAGCATTTT,CASTLTRVQPQHF
.,TRBJ1-1,medium-sized,TRBV10-1,TGCGCCAGCAGTCTCGGGGGCAAGAACACTGAAGCTTTCTTT,CASSLGGKNTEAFF
TRBD2,TRBJ2-3,.,TRBV20-1,TGCAGTGCTACAACTAGCGGGAGTACCGCAGATACGCAGTATTTT,CSATTSGSTADTQYF
.,TRBJ1-1,many,TRBV6-5,TGTGCCAGCACCCCCGACATGTGGAACACTGAAGCTTTCTTT,CASTPDMWNTEAFF
.,TRBJ1-1,few,TRBV12-3/TRBV12-4,TGTGCCAGCAGCTTCCGGAGACTGCTGAACACTGAAGCTCTCTTT,CASSFRRLLNTEALF
.,TRBJ2-1,few,TRBV6-5,TGTGCCAGCAGCTCGACGTACGGGACGCAACCCCATGAGCAGTTCTTC,CASSSTYGTQPHEQFF
.,TRBJ2-1,many,TRBV7-9,TGTGCCAGCAGCTTCGGGTCCAGAGCGTTCGAGCAGTTCTTC,CASSFGSRAFEQFF
.,TRBJ1-6,medium-sized,TRBV4-3,TGCGCCAGCAGCCAAGGCGGGGGGATCCGGGGGTTCGTTTCACCCCTCCACTTT,CASSQGGGIRGFVSPLHF
.,TRBJ1-6,once,TRBV3-1,TGTGCCAGCAGCCCCCAGGGACATTCACCCCTCCGCTTT,CASSPQGHSPLRF
TRBD1,TRBJ1-5,many,TRBV12-3/TRBV12-4,TGTGCCAGCAGGGACAGGGTCAATCAGCCCCAGCATTTT,CASRDRVNQPQHF
.,TRBJ2-7,.,TRBV5-1,TGCGCCAGCAGCTCGTGGGGGGTCTCCTACGAGCAGTACTTC,CASSSWGVSYEQYF
TRBD1,TRBJ2-7,.,TRBV20-1,TGCAGTGCTAGGGGTATCCGGGACAGGGGTTCCTACGAGCAGTACTTC,CSARGIRDRGSYEQYF
.,TRBJ2-1,many,TRBV5-1,TGCGCCAGCAGCTTGGCCAGGGACCACAATGAGCAGTTCTTC,CASSLARDHNEQFF
.,TRBJ2-1,.,TRBV19,TGTGCCAGTAGTGCGGGACAGAATTACAATGAGCAGTTCTTC,CASSAGQNYNEQFF
.,TRBJ1-4,.,TRBV20-1,TGCAGTGCTAGAGATATGACAGAAATTGAAAAACTGTTTTTT,CSARDMTEIEKLFF
TRBD1,TRBJ2-7,many,TRBV12-3/TRBV12-4,TGTGCCAGCAGTCCTTCGGGACAGGGTGGCTACGAGCAGTACTTC,CASSPSGQGGYEQYF
.,TRBJ1-5,.,TRBV28,TGTGCCAGCAGTTTGGAAGGGAGTGTGGGCAATCAGCCCCGGCATTTT,CASSLEGSVGNQPRHF
.,TRBJ2-2,.,TRBV5-1,TGCGCCAGCAGCCCCACAGGGTCGGTTACCGGGGAGCTGTTTTTT,CASSPTGSVTGELFF
.,TRBJ2-1,medium-sized,TRBV7-2,TGTGCCAGCGGAGAACTAGTCGGTGAGCAGTTCTTC,CASGELVGEQFF
.,TRBJ2-2,.,TRBV5-1,TGCGCCAGCAGCCCAGGACGCATCGGCAGCACCGGGGAGCTGTTTTTT,CASSPGRIGSTGELFF
.,TRBJ1-1,.,TRBV7-9,TGTGTCAGCAGCCTAGATTTTCCTGAAGCTCTCTTT,CVSSLDFPEALF
TRBD2,TRBJ2-1,many,TRBV29-1,TGCAGCGTTGAAGGGAAACTAGCGGGAGTGGTTACCTACAATGAGCAGTTCTTC,CSVEGKLAGVVTYNEQFF
.,TRBJ1-4,many,TRBV5-1,TGCGCCAGCAGCTCCGACCTCAAAGAAAAACTGTTTTTT,CASSSDLKEKLFF
TRBD2,TRBJ2-1,few,TRBV5-1,TGCGCCAGCAGCTTAGCGGGACTAGCGGGAGGGAATGAGCAGTTCTTC,CASSLAGLAGGNEQFF
TRBD2,TRBJ2-1,medium-sized,TRBV7-3,TGTGCCAGCGTCCCAGCGGGAGGGGGGAATGAGCAGTTCTTC,CASVPAGGGNEQFF
TRBD2,TRBJ2-1,.,TRBV9,TGTGCCAGCAGCGCCTCCGGGACTAACGTGTGTGAGCAGTTCTTC,CASSASGTNVCEQFF
.,TRBJ2-5,many,TRBV30,TGTGCCTGGAGTAAAGAGACCCAGTACTTC,CAWSKETQYF
TRBD1,TRBJ2-1,.,TRBV6-1,TGTGCCAGCTCCGGACAGGGGGCCCCCTACAATGAGCAGTTCTTC,CASSGQGAPYNEQFF
.,TRBJ2-1,few,TRBV7-6,TGTGCCAGCAGTTCGTACAGGGCCCATAAGCGGTTCTTC,CASSSYRAHKRFF
.,TRBJ1-5,.,TRBV5-1,TGCGCCAGCAGCCCCGGGGGGGTTCGAGGGCAGCCCCAGCATTTT,CASSPGGVRGQPQHF
.,TRBJ1-5,many,TRBV7-2,TGTGCCAGCAGCTCTGGACAGTCGGGGCAGCCCCAGCATTTT,CASSSGQSGQPQHF
TRBD2,TRBJ2-7,medium-sized,TRBV7-8,TGTGCCAGCAGCTTGACTAGCGGGGCCTCCTACGAGCAGTACTTC,CASSLTSGASYEQYF
.,TRBJ2-2,few,TRBV6-5,TGTGCCAGCAGCTTTCTCTACAGAGCCGGCGGCGGGGAGCTGTTTTTT,CASSFLYRAGGGELFF
.,TRBJ1-5,few,TRBV6-2/TRBV6-3,TGTGCCAGCAGTCCCACAGGGTTCAGGCAGCCCCAGCATTTT,CASSPTGFRQPQHF
TRBD1,TRBJ2-7,.,TRBV18,TGTGCCAGCTCAGCCGAGACAGGGGGATGGTACGAGCAGTACTTC,CASSAETGGWYEQYF
TRBD2,TRBJ2-7,.,TRBV19,TGTGCCACCAGGACTAGTGTCGGCTACGAGCAGTACTTC,CATRTSVGYEQYF
.,TRBJ2-7,.,TRBV5-1,TGCGCCAGCAGCTTGGGCCACCGACAGGACCTTTTAGGCGGGCAGTACTTC,CASSLGHRQDLLGGQYF
TRBD2,TRBJ2-1,few,TRBV6-5,TGTGCCAGCAGCCTTAGCGGGAGCCCCTACAATGAGCAGTTCTTC,CASSLSGSPYNEQFF
.,TRBJ2-7,many,TRBV24-1,TGTGCCACCAGTGCCGGAGGCAGCAACTACGAGCAGTACTTC,CATSAGGSNYEQYF
TRBD2,TRBJ2-1,many,TRBV6-6,TGTGCCAGCAGTTACGGAAGCGGGAGGGCTTACAATGAGCAGTTCTTC,CASSYGSGRAYNEQFF